One and the same sample provided the 21 T cell receptor beta chains below, sequenced in a study of T cell responses to AZD1222 COVID-19 vaccine. Method: immunoSEQ multiplex PCR; TCRdb's copy keeps in-frame clones and lacks some. The table shows 160,000 or so clones, with about 89% occurring only once. Sample: peripheral blood, taken on day 0 of AZD1222 vaccination. Receptor source: an adult in good health.

The chain's CDR3 is CASSPSAFGREKLFF. CDR3 nucleotides: TGCGCCAGCAGCCCCTCCGCCTTTGGGAGGGAAAAACTGTTTTTT. V and J are TRBV5-1 and TRBJ1-4; D call uncertain. V dropped 4 bases and J dropped 8 bases, with 18 bases sitting between them. CDR1 SGHRS and CDR2 YFSETQ come from the germline V gene. The CDR3 loop spans 15 amino acids. Supplemented by reference TRBV5-1 and TRBJ1-4, the full variable domain reads KAGVTQTPRYLIKTRGQQVTLSCSPISGHRSVSWYQQTPGQGLQFLFEYFSETQRNKGNFPGRFSGRQFSNSRSEMNVSTLELGDSALYLCASSPSAFGREKLFFGSGTQLSVL.

This chain uses TRBV28 with TRBJ1-1; 9 bases map to TRBD1. Germline V CDR1 and CDR2: MDHEN, SYDVKM. V was clipped by 4 bases and J by 4 bases; unmatched bases: 4. This CDR3 spans 14 amino acids. The CDR3 is CASSSTGGVTEAFF. DNA for the CDR3: TGTGCCAGCAGTTCGACAGGGGGAGTCACTGAAGCTTTCTTT.

The chain combines TRBV7-2 with TRBJ2-2; 7 bases line up with TRBD1. Germline values: CDR1 SGHTA, CDR2 FQGNSA. The CDR3 covers 15 residues. Unmatched junction bases numbered 9, after V lost 6 bases and J lost 5 bases. DNA for the CDR3: TGTGCCAGCAGACAAGACAGGGTCGGTACCGGGGAGCTGTTTTTT. This sequence encodes CASRQDRVGTGELFF. Complete variable domain (other parts from reference TRBV7-2 and TRBJ2-2): GAGVSQSPSNKVTEKGKDVELRCDPISGHTALYWYRQSLGQGLEFLIYFQGNSAPDKSGLPSDRFSAERTGGSVSTLTIQRTQQEDSAVYLCASRQDRVGTGELFFGEGSRLTVL.

This clone was seen once. The rearrangement uses TRBV3-1 (or the pseudogene TRBV3-2) and TRBJ2-2, with 12 bases aligning to TRBD2. The germline V gene has CDR1 LGHDT and CDR2 YNNKEL (reference sequence). V lost 7 bases and J lost 7; bases outside the gene matches: 16. CDR3 size: 18 residues. The CDR3 DNA reads TGTGCCAGCACCCCCTTCAGTACTAGCGGGAGGAGTATCGGGGAGCTGTTTTTT. It encodes CASTPFSTSGRSIGELFF.

This chain links TRBV2 with TRBJ2-5; 10 bases fit TRBD2. This CDR3 region has 20 residues. Germline V gene data show CDR1 as SNHLY and CDR2 as FYNNEI. V dropped 4 bases and J dropped 11; count of bases not matched to a gene: 28. Here the CDR3 DNA reads TGTGCCAGCAGTGGGCTAGCGGGGGCTTTCCGGATTTCCCCAGAAGTAAATCAGTACTTC. Translation: CASSGLAGAFRISPEVNQYF.

The chain couples TRBV7-8 to TRBJ1-5; D may be TRBD1 (6 bases). The V and J ends lost 4 bases and 6 bases respectively, with 19 bases between them. From germline, CDR1 is SGHVS and CDR2 FQNEAQ. This CDR3 is 16 amino acids long. The DNA for the CDR3 is TGTGCCAGCAGCTCCTCGGGGGGGGCCAATGGTCAGCCCCAGCATTTT. This gives the protein CASSSSGGANGQPQHF. Full variable domain (rest looked up from reference TRBV7-8 and TRBJ1-5): GAGVSQSPRYKVAKRGQDVALRCDPISGHVSLFWYQQALGQGPEFLTYFQNEAQLDKSGLPSDRFFAERPEGSVSTLKIQRTQQEDSAVYLCASSSSGGANGQPQHFGDGTRLSIL.

The chain combines TRBV15 with TRBJ1-4; D may be TRBD1 (5 bases). CDR1 and CDR2 (germline): LNHNV, YYDKDF (reference sequence). CDR3 length: 18 residues. The V gene lost 0 bases and the J gene lost 0 bases, with 14 bases spanning the gap. CDR3 nucleotides: TGTGCCACCAGCAGAGAGATGGGGGTTGGGGCAACTAATGAAAAACTGTTTTTT. The encoded protein is CATSREMGVGATNEKLFF.

The chain employs TRBV4-1 and TRBJ1-2, with TRBD1 matching 11 bases. CDR3 length equals 17 residues. Germline values: CDR1 MGHRA, CDR2 YSYEKL. V was pared by 0 bases and J by 7 bases, with 10 bases of the junction left unmatched. CDR3 region: CASSQDWTGGGYSGYTF. CDR3 DNA sequence: TGCGCCAGCAGCCAAGATTGGACAGGGGGCGGGTACAGTGGCTACACCTTC.

The V and J genes are TRBV13 and TRBJ2-7, with TRBD2 matching 15 bases. Germline V gives CDR1 PRHDT, CDR2 FYEKMQ (reference sequence). The V and J ends lost 5 bases and 3 bases, in that order; junction bases with no gene match: 8. The CDR3 extends over 17 amino acids. The CDR3 DNA is TGTGCCAGCAGCCTCGGACTAGCGGGAGGGCCGCTCTACGAGCAGTACTTC. Protein sequence: CASSLGLAGGPLYEQYF.

This clone was counted once. The CDR3 coding sequence is TGTGCCAGCAGCCAAGCAGGAGAACTAGCCTCCCTCGAGCAGTACTTC. Translation gives CASSQAGELASLEQYF. The gene calls are TRBV3-1 (or the pseudogene TRBV3-2) and TRBJ2-7, with D possibly matching TRBD2 (6 bases). V gave up 1 base and J gave up 6 bases, with 19 bases separating them. The germline gives CDR1 LGHDT, CDR2 YNNKEL (reference sequence). The length of the CDR3 is 16 residues.

V is TRBV6-6 and J is TRBJ1-5; D may be TRBD1 (6 bases). Trimming cost V 7 bases and J 7 bases, with 14 bases left between them. Germline CDR1 and CDR2: MNHNY and SVGAGI (reference sequence). This CDR3 is 13 amino acids long. CDR3 DNA: TGTGCCAGCACCAGAACAGGGAACCAGCCCCAGCATTTT. Translation: CASTRTGNQPQHF.

The V and J genes are TRBV27 and TRBJ2-7; no reliable D call. Germline V gene sequence: CDR1 MNHEY, CDR2 SMNVEV (reference sequence). V lost 2 bases and J 0 bases, leaving 8 bases between the germline ends. This CDR3 comprises 14 residues. CDR3 coding DNA: TGTGCCAGCAGTTTAGGGGTGAGCTCCTACGAGCAGTACTTC. Protein sequence: CASSLGVSSYEQYF.

The table lists this clone with a few counts. The rearrangement uses TRBV7-8 and TRBJ2-2; TRBD2 matches at 9 bases. CDR1 and CDR2 (germline): SGHVS, FQNEAQ. The V and J ends lost 10 bases and 7 bases, in that order; junction bases with no gene match: 13. CDR3 length: 15 amino acids. The CDR3 DNA sequence: TGTGCCACCTCGCTAGCGGGATATATCGGCGGGGAGCTGTTTTTT. Translated: CATSLAGYIGGELFF.

In regard to this clone: Other DNA variants within this sample encode the same CDR3. The rearrangement links TRBV7-9 to TRBJ1-5; D gene ambiguous. This CDR3 comprises 14 residues. Germline CDR1 reads SEHNR; CDR2 reads FQNEAQ (reference sequence). The V end was cut by 3 bases, the J end by 0 bases, with 6 bases between. DNA for the CDR3: TGTGCCAGCAGCTTTGGTAATAGCAATCAGCCCCAGCATTTT. Its translation is CASSFGNSNQPQHF.

This clone was counted a few times. The genes are TRBV15 and TRBJ1-1; no clear D gene. This CDR3 spans 14 amino acids. From germline, CDR1 is LNHNV and CDR2 YYDKDF (reference sequence). Trimming shortened V by 3 bases and J by 5 bases, and 13 bases separated the two germline ends. The CDR3 DNA follows: TGTGCCACCAGCAGCTACACTAACTGGACTGAAGCTTTCTTT. It specifies CATSSYTNWTEAFF.

This chain uses TRBV12-3 or TRBV12-4 with TRBJ1-1; D is perhaps TRBD1 (5 bases). Trimming removed 3 bases from V and 4 bases from J, with 9 bases in between. The CDR3 loop spans 13 amino acids. In DNA form, the CDR3 reads TGTGCCAGCAGTTTGTCGGGGGGCACTGAAGCTTTCTTT. This encodes CASSLSGGTEAFF.

This chain joins TRBV7-3 and TRBJ1-1, with TRBD1 matching over 9 bases. Germline V lookup: CDR1 SGHTA, CDR2 FQGTGA. V lost 5 bases and J lost 4; bases outside the gene matches: 5. This CDR3 has 14 amino acids. CDR3 in DNA: TGTGCCAGCAGCGAACAGGGGGCGGTCACTGAAGCTTTCTTT. Protein product: CASSEQGAVTEAFF.

This clone was observed a single time. The chain uses TRBV9 and TRBJ2-1, with 7 bases identical to TRBD2. J gave up 12 bases and V 2 bases, and 20 bases lay outside the gene matches. CDR1 SGDLS and CDR2 YYNGEE come from the germline V gene. The CDR3 consists of 17 residues. DNA for the CDR3: TGTGCCAGCAGCGTCGACTCTAGCGGCGCTCTGATACACCGGCAGTTCTTC. Amino acids: CASSVDSSGALIHRQFF.

V and J are TRBV30 and TRBJ1-5, with D perhaps TRBD1 (6 bases). This CDR3 has 17 residues. Germline loops: CDR1 GTSNPN, CDR2 SVGIG (reference sequence). V was clipped by 2 bases and J by 0 bases, with 17 bases between them. The CDR3 DNA sequence: TGTGCCTGGAGTAGGGGGGCGCGTCCCTATAGCAATCAGCCCCAGCATTTT. Its protein is CAWSRGARPYSNQPQHF.

About this clone itself: The sample holds other DNA sequences that translate to the same CDR3. V gene TRBV27 combines with J gene TRBJ1-1, with D maybe TRBD1 (5 bases). Germline lookup yields CDR1 MNHEY and CDR2 SMNVEV (reference sequence). Trimming left V 3 bases short and J 6 bases short, with 11 bases between. The CDR3 contains 13 residues. The CDR3 here is CASSFRGGAEAFF. The DNA of the CDR3 is TGTGCCAGCAGTTTTCGGGGGGGGGCTGAAGCTTTCTTT.

The chain is built from TRBV28 and TRBJ1-5; D is unresolved. The CDR3 length is 12 residues. The V gene's germline CDR1 is MDHEN and CDR2 SYDVKM. V was cut by 5 bases and J by 7 bases, with 9 bases left in between. The CDR3 coding sequence is TGTGCCAGCAGTGACCAGTGGCAGCCCCAGCATTTT. It specifies CASSDQWQPQHF.